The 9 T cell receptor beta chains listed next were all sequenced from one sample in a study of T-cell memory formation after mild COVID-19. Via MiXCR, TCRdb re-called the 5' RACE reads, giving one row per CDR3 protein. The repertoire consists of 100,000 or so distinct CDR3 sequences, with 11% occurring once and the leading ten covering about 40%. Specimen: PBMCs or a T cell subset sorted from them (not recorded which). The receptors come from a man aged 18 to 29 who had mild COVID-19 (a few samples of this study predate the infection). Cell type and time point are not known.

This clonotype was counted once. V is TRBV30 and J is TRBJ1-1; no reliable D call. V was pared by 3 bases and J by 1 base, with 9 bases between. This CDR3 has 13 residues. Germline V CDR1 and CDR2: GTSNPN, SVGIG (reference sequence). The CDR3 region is CAWRVRWNTEAFF. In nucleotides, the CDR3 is TGTGCCTGGAGGGTCCGCTGGAACACTGAAGCTTTCTTT. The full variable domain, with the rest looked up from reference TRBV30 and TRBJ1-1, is SQTIHQWPATLVQPVGSPLSLECTVEGTSNPNLYWYRQAAGRGLQLLFYSVGIGQISSEVPQNLSASRPQDRQFILSSKKLLLSDSGFYLCAWRVRWNTEAFFGQGTRLTVV.

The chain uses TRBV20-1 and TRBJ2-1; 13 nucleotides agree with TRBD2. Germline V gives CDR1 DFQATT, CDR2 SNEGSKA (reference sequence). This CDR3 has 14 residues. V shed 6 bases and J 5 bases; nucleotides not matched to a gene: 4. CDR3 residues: CSASTSGGHNEQFF. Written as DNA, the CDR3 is TGCAGTGCCTCGACTAGCGGGGGGCACAATGAGCAGTTCTTC.

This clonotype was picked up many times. In DNA, the CDR3 is TGTGCCAGCAGCTTGCTAGGCAGGGTGGGAATTGGGGCCAACGTCCTGACTTTC. This sequence encodes CASSLLGRVGIGANVLTF. V is TRBV5-6 and J is TRBJ2-6; D possibly corresponds to TRBD1 (5 bases). CDR3 length: 18 residues. Germline CDR1 reads SGHDT; CDR2 reads YYEEEE. Trimming left V 1 base short and J 3 bases short, with 17 bases between.

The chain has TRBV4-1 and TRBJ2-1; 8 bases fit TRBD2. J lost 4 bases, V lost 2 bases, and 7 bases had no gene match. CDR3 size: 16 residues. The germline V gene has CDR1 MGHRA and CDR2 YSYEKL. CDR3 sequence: CASSQTTSDPYNEQFF. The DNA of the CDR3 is TGCGCCAGCAGCCAAACGACTAGCGACCCTTACAATGAGCAGTTCTTC.

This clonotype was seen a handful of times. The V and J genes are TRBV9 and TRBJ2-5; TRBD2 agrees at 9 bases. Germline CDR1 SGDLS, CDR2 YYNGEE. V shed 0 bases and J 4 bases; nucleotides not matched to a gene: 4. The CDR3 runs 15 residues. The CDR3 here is CASSVAGLARETQYF. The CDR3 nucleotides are TGTGCCAGCAGCGTAGCTGGACTAGCGCGAGAGACCCAGTACTTC.

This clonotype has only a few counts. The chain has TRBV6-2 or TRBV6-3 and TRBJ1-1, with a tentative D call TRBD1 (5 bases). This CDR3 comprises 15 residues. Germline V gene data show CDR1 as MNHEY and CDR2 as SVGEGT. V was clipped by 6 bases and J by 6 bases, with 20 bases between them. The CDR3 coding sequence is TGTGCCAGCAGCCCCGGGGCCGGATGGGTCTCTGAAGCTTTCTTT. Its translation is CASSPGAGWVSEAFF.

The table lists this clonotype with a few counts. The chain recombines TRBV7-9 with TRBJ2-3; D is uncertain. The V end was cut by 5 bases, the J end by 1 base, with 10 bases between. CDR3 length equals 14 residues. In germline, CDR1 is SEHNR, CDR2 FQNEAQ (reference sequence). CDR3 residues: CASSAELGTDTQYF. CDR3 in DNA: TGTGCCAGCAGCGCCGAGTTGGGCACAGATACGCAGTATTTT.

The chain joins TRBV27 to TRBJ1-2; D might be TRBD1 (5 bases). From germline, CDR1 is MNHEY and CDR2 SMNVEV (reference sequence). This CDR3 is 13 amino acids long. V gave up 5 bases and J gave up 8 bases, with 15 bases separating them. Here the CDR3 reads CASSTSGLWGYTF. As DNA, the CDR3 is TGTGCCAGCAGTACCTCGGGGCTATGGGGCTACACCTTC.

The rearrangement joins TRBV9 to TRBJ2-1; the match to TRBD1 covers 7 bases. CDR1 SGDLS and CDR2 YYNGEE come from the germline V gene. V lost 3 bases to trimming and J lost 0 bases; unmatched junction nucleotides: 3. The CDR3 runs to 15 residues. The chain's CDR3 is CASSATGFSYNEQFF. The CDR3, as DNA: TGTGCCAGCAGCGCGACAGGGTTCTCCTACAATGAGCAGTTCTTC.